The text below deals with one TCR beta chain. Its target is unknown. This sample is drawn from a study of T cell responses to AZD1222 COVID-19 vaccine. General study results and limits: Unmutated variant regions reportedly attract nearly half of all spike-specific TCRs.

Germline V gene sequence: CDR1 SGDLS, CDR2 YYNGEE. This CDR3 is built from 14 residues. V lost 0 bases, J lost 3 bases, and 9 bases lay in between. Sequencing was performed with immunoSEQ multiplex PCR; in TCRdb, only in-frame clones are kept and a portion is missing. The data contain 95,000 to 100,000 clones, roughly 87% of them singletons. The V gene is TRBV9, the J gene TRBJ1-2, with no clear D. This receptor was identified in an adult in good health. Specimen: peripheral blood, collected on day 0 of AZD1222 vaccination. CDR3 residues: CASSVDGDYYGYTF. CDR3 sequence (DNA): TGTGCCAGCAGCGTAGATGGGGATTACTATGGCTACACCTTC.